This TCR beta chain comes out of a study of blood T cells in healthy people across ages. Study-wide results and caveats: Estimates based on one million T cells were treated as lower bounds.

Sample-barcoded 5' priming and a J-beta primer mix drove a second PCR of 7 to 11 cycles. CDR3-containing paired-end reads numbered at least 2.5 million in each sample. TCRdb re-derived calls from the 5' RACE reads in MiXCR, one entry per CDR3 protein. This sample has 700,000 to 1,000,000 distinct CDR3 sequences; about 42% occur once, and the top ten carry about 19%. This clonotype was detected a few times. Its antigen remains unidentified. The V gene's germline CDR1 is SGDLS and CDR2 YYNGEE. This CDR3 contains 17 residues. With V trimmed by 3 bases and J by 4 bases, 10 bases remained unmatched. Sequenced sample: blood. The rearrangement uses TRBV9 and TRBJ2-6; 7 nucleotides agree with TRBD1. The clonotype comes from a man aged 60-69 years in good health. The CDR3 sequence is CASSDHITGAGANVLTF. The CDR3 DNA is TGTGCCAGCAGCGATCACATAACAGGGGCCGGGGCCAACGTCCTGACTTTC.